Detailed here is one TCR beta chain. Its antigen is still unknown. A junction boundary mismatches the germline segment, possibly from a read error. The data derive from a study of cytomegalovirus exposure and HLA in healthy donors. Across the study: There were around 390 genotyped donors. Of these, 75% to 85% fell in the genetic ancestry cluster associated with self-reported Caucasian donors. Study results and limitations: Later on, an analysis found that several of the most significant clusters appeared to be linked to common viral pathogens, which included parvovirus B19.

Germline loops: CDR1 WSHSY, CDR2 SAAADI. The CDR3 consists of 19 residues. PCR employed 60 Vbeta and 13 Jbeta primers. In the original workflow: There were 70 million to 95 million unique TCR beta chains by a later count, and about 12 million of them were shared. Libraries were prepared by immunoSEQ multiplex PCR; TCRdb keeps only in-frame clonotypes and omits some of them. The V and J calls and clone size come from that table; D and trimming were worked out from the DNA. The sample records 120,000 or so clones, 60% to 85% being singletons. Unrecorded immune exposure was likely among donors, who were nominally healthy when sampled.

The clonotype comes from a woman aged 40 to 50 in good health and CMV-seronegative. The chain couples TRBV10-2 to TRBJ2-6, with 9 bases identical to TRBD1. The sequencing input was PBMCs. The CDR3 bases are TGCGCCAGCAGTGATGAAGACAGGGGGACTTTGTCTGGGGCCAACGGCCTGACTTTC. This translates into CASSDEDRGTLSGANGLTF.